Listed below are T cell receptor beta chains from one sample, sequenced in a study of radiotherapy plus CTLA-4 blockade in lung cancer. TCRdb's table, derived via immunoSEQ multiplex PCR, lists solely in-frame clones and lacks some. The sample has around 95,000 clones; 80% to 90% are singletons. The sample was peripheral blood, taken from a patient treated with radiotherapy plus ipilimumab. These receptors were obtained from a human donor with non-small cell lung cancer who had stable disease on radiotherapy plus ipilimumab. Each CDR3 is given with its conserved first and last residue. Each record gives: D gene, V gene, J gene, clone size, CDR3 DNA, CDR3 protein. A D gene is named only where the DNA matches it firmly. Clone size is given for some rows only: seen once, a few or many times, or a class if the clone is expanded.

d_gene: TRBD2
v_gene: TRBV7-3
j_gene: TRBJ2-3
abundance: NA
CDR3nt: TGTGCCAGCAGCTTAAAAGTTAGCGGGAGTTCAGATACGCAGTATTTT
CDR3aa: CASSLKVSGSSDTQYF

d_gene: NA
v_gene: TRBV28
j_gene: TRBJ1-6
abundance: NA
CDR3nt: TGTGCCAGCAGTTTTGATCCTACATATCTTGGTTCACCCCTCCACTTT
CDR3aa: CASSFDPTYLGSPLHF

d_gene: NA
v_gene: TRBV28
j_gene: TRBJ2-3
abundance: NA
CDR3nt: TGTGCCAGCAGGTACCCGAGCACAGATACGCAGTATTTT
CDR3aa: CASRYPSTDTQYF

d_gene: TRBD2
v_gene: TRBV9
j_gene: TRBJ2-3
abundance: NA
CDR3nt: TGTGCCAGCAGCGTACTAGCGGGAGGGGCAGATACGCAGTATTTT
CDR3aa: CASSVLAGGADTQYF

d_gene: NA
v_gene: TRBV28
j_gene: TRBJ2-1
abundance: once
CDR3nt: TGTGCCAGCAGCCTTGTATCCGACAATGAGCAGTTCTTC
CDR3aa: CASSLVSDNEQFF

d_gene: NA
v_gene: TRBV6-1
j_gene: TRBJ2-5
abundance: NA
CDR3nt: TGTGCCAGCAGCCTCGGACAGGGAGGGGAGACCCAGTACTTC
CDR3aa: CASSLGQGGETQYF

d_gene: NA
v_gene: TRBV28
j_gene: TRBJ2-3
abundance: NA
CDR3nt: TGTGCCAGTCGCCCTACTGGAGGAGATACGCAGTATTTT
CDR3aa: CASRPTGGDTQYF

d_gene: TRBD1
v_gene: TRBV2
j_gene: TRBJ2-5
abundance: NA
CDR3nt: TGTGCCAGCAGTCGCGCCGGGACAGGGGCTGGGGAGACCCAGTACTTC
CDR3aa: CASSRAGTGAGETQYF

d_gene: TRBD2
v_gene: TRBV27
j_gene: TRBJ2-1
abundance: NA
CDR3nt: TGTGCCAGCAGTAGGGCTAGCGGGGGGGCCAGTTGGTTCTTC
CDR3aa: CASSRASGGASWFF

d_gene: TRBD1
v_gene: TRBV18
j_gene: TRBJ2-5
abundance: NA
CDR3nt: TGTGCCAGCTCACCGGGACAGGGGAAAGAGACCCAGTACTTC
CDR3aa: CASSPGQGKETQYF

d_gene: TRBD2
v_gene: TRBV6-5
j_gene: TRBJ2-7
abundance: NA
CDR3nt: TGTGCCAGCAGGGGTACTAGCGGGTCCTTCGAGCAGTACTTC
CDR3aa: CASRGTSGSFEQYF

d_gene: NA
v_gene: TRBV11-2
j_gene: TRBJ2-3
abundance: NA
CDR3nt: TGTGCCAGCAGCACCCAGAGGAGCGGGGATACGCAGTATTTT
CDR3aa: CASSTQRSGDTQYF

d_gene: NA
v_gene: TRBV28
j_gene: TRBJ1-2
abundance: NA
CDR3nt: TGTGCCAGCAACCTTCCTCTTAACTATGGCTACACCTTC
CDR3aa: CASNLPLNYGYTF

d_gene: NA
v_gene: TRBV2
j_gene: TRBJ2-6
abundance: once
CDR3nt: TGTGCCAGTCCTGGGTTCTCTGGGGCCAACGTCCTGACTTTC
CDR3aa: CASPGFSGANVLTF

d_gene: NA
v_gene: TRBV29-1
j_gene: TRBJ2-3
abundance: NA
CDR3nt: TGCAGCGTTGAGGGGGCAGATACGCAGTATTTT
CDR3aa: CSVEGADTQYF

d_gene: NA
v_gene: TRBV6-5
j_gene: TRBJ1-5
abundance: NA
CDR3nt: TGTGCCAGCAGTCGCTTGGGGGAACATCAGCCCCAGCATTTT
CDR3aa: CASSRLGEHQPQHF

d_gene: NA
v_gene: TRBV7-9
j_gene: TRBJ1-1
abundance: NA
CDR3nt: TGTGCCAGCAGCCCAATCGTGAACACTGAAGCTTTCTTT
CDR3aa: CASSPIVNTEAFF

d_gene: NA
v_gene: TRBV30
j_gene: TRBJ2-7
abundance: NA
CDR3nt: TGTGCCTCCGCCTCAGACAGGTTCACCTACGAGCAGTACTTC
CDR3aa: CASASDRFTYEQYF

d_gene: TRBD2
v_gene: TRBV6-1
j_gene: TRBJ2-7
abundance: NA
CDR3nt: TGTGCCAGCATCCAGCGGGAGGGGTCCTCCTACGAGCAGTACTTC
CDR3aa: CASIQREGSSYEQYF

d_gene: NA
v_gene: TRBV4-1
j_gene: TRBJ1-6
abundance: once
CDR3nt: TGCGCCAGCAGCCAAGATTCACCTTATAATTCACCCCTCCACTTT
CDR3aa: CASSQDSPYNSPLHF

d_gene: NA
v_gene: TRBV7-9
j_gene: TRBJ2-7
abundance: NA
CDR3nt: TGTGCCAGCAGCTTAGGGTCGACCTACGAGCAGTACTTC
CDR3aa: CASSLGSTYEQYF

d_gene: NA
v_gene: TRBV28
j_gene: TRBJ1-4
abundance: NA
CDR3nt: TGTGCCAGCAGTGTCGTGCAGAAAGATGAAAAACTGTTTTTT
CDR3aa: CASSVVQKDEKLFF

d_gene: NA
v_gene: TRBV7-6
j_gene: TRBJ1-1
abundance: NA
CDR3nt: TGTGCCAGCAGCCCCGGGGGGAACACTGAAGCTTTCTTT
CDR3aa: CASSPGGNTEAFF

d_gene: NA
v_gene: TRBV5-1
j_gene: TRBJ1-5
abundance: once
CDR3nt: TGCGCCAGCAGCTTGGAAGGGGCAGGTCAGCCCCAGCATTTT
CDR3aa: CASSLEGAGQPQHF

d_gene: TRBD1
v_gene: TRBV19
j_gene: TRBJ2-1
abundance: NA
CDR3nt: TGTGCCACCTCAAGACGACAGGGGGTTAACAATGAGCAGTTCTTC
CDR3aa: CATSRRQGVNNEQFF

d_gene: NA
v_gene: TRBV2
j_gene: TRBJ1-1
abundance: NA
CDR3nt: TGTGCCTGCAGAACGGGCAGGACTGGGGGGCCGCGGAACACTGAAGCTTTCTTT
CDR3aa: CACRTGRTGGPRNTEAFF

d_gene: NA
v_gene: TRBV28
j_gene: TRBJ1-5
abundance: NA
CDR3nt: TGTGCCAGCAGTTCCTCTTCAATAATACCTAGCAATCAGCCCCAGCATTTT
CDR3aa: CASSSSSIIPSNQPQHF

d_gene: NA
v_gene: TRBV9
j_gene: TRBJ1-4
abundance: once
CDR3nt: TGTGCCAGCAGCGTAGGAGGGTCAACTAATGAAAAACTGTTTTTT
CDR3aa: CASSVGGSTNEKLFF

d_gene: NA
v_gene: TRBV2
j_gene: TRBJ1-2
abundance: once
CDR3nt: TGTGCCAGCATGAGTCGGACTTTTGTCGGGAGTGGCTACACCTTC
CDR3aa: CASMSRTFVGSGYTF

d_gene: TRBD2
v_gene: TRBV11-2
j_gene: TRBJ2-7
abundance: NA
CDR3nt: TGTGCCAGCAGCTTAACCTCGCCTAGCGGGGGGGCCCTCGAGCAGTACTTC
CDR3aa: CASSLTSPSGGALEQYF

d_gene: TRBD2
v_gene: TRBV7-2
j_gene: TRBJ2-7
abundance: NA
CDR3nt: TGTGCCAGCAGCTCCCGGACTAGCAGCTCCTACGAGCAGTACTTC
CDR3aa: CASSSRTSSSYEQYF

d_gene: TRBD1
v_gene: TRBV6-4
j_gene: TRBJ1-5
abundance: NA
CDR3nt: TGTGCCAGCAGTCAGGGGGGCCAGCCCCAGCATTTT
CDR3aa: CASSQGGQPQHF

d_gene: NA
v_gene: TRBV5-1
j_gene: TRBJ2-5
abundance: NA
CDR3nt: TGCGCCAGCAGCTTGACAGGGTCCAACCAAGAGACCCAGTACTTC
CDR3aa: CASSLTGSNQETQYF

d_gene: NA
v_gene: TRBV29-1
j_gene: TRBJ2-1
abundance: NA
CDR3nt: TGCAGCGCCGAAGGGGCAGTCTACAATGAGCAGTTCTTC
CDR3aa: CSAEGAVYNEQFF

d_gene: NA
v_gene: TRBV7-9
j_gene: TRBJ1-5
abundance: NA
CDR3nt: TGTGCCAGCAGCCCGGACCCCGGGGGGGATCAGCCCCAGCATTTT
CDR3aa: CASSPDPGGDQPQHF

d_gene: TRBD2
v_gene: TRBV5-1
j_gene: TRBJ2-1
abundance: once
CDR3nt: TGCGCCAGCAGCTTGGGAAGCGGGGACAATGAGCAGTTCTTC
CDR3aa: CASSLGSGDNEQFF

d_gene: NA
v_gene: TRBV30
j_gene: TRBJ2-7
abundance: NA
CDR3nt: TGTGCCTGGGATCAAGGGACAAACTACGAGCAGTACTTC
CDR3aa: CAWDQGTNYEQYF

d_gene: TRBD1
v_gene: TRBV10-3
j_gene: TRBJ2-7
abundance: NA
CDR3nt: TGTGCCATCAGTCCTCCCATTGGGACAGGGGATTACGAGCAGTACTTC
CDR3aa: CAISPPIGTGDYEQYF

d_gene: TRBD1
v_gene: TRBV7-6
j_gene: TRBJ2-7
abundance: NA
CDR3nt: TGTGCCAGCAGCCCCAAGGGACAGGGGGCTCTTCCCTACGAGCAGTACTTC
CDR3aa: CASSPKGQGALPYEQYF

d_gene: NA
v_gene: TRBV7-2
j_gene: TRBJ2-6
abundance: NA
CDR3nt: TGTGCCAGCAGCTTAGGCCTCTCTGGGGCCAACGTCCTGACTTTC
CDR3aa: CASSLGLSGANVLTF

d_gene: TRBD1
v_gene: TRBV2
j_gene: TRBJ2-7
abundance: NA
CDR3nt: TGTGCCAGCAGTGACTACAGGGGGTCCTACGAGCAGTACTTC
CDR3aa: CASSDYRGSYEQYF

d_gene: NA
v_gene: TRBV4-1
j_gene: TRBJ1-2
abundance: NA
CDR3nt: TGCGCCAGCAGCCAAGGGGCAGGGGTTTTTTATGGCTACACCTTC
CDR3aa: CASSQGAGVFYGYTF

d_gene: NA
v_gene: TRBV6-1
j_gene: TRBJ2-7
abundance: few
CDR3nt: TGTGCCAGCAGAAGGGACTTTAGCTCCTACGAGCAGTACTTC
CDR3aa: CASRRDFSSYEQYF

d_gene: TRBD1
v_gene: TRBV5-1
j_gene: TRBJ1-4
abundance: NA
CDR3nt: TGCGCCAGCAGCAGTCGGACAGGGCGGGAAAAACTGTTTTTT
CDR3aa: CASSSRTGREKLFF

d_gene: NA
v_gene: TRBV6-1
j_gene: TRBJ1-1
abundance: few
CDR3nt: TGTGCCAGCAACTCAGGGTACCCTGAAGCTTTCTTT
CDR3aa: CASNSGYPEAFF

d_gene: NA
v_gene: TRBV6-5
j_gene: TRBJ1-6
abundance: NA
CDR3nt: TGTGCCAGCAGTTACTCGAAGGTCACAGGGAATTCACCCCTCCACTTT
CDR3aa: CASSYSKVTGNSPLHF

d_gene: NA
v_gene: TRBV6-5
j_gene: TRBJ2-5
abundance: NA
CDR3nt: TGTGCCAGCAGTTACTCGAGTATCCCACCTGTGCAGACCCAGTACTTC
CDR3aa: CASSYSSIPPVQTQYF

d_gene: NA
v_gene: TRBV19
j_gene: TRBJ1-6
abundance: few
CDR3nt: TGTGCCAGTAGTATTTCCAGAGGTGGTTCACCCCTCCACTTT
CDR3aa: CASSISRGGSPLHF

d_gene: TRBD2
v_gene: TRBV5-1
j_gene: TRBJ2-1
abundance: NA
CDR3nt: TGCGCCAGCAGCTTTTGGACTAGCGGGGTCAATGAGCAGTTCTTC
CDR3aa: CASSFWTSGVNEQFF

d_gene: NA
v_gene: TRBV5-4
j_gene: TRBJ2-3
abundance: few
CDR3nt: TGTGCCAGCAGCTTGCCGGGGGTTACGCAGTATTTT
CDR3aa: CASSLPGVTQYF

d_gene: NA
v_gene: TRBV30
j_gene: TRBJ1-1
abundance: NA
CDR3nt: TGTGCCTGGACCCGAGGCAGGGTCACTGAAGCTTTCTTT
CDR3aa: CAWTRGRVTEAFF

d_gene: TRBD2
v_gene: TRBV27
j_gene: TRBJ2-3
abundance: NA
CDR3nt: TGTGCCAGCACGAACCTAGCGGGAGCCTCAGATACGCAGTATTTT
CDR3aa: CASTNLAGASDTQYF